Following are 10 T cell receptor beta chains from one sample sequenced in a study of blood T cell repertoires in COVID-19. Repertoires were generated with immunoSEQ multiplex PCR, while TCRdb's copy carries only in-frame clones and drops some. This table holds approximately 250,000 clones, nearly 85% found once. Sequenced: peripheral blood. The source of these receptors is a human donor in a cohort sampled during active COVID-19.

The chain links TRBV4-2 to TRBJ2-7; the D gene is possibly TRBD2 (7 bases). V was clipped by 0 bases and J by 0 bases, with 21 bases between them. The CDR3 spans 19 residues. The V gene's germline CDR1 is LGHNA and CDR2 YNFKEQ. The CDR3 loop reads CASSQDEGGLIRSSYEQYF. For the CDR3, the DNA is TGTGCCAGCAGCCAAGATGAGGGGGGGCTGATAAGGAGCTCCTACGAGCAGTACTTC.

CDR3 in DNA: TGCGCCAGCAGCTTGAACCTAGCGGGACTCACAGATACGCAGTATTTT. Its translation: CASSLNLAGLTDTQYF. V is TRBV5-1 and J is TRBJ2-3; 9 positions match TRBD2. V lost 1 base to trimming and J lost 2 bases; unmatched junction nucleotides: 5. This CDR3 has 16 amino acids. Germline loops: CDR1 SGHRS, CDR2 YFSETQ.

The chain joins TRBV18 to TRBJ2-3; 7 nucleotides align to TRBD1. From germline, CDR1 is KGHSH and CDR2 LQKENI. The CDR3 covers 18 residues. The V gene end was trimmed by 5 bases and the J gene end by 0 bases; junction bases not matched to a gene: 14. The chain's CDR3 is CASSSLPQTGSSTDTQYF. The CDR3 DNA follows: TGTGCCAGCTCATCTCTACCCCAGACAGGGTCAAGCACAGATACGCAGTATTTT.

This clone was seen only a few times. This sequence joins TRBV28 and TRBJ1-6, with D possibly matching TRBD1 (6 bases). Between the trimmed V and J ends, which lost 8 bases and 4 bases, there was a span of 12 bases. The V gene's germline CDR1 is MDHEN and CDR2 SYDVKM. The CDR3 length is 14 residues. CDR3 amino acids: CASWGQTYNSPLHF. The CDR3 DNA sequence: TGTGCCAGCTGGGGGCAGACTTATAATTCACCCCTCCACTTT.

This clone was counted a single time. The genes are TRBV14 and TRBJ2-4; D remains ambiguous. Trimming stripped 2 bases from V and 6 bases from J, with 5 bases between. CDR1 and CDR2 from the germline V gene are SGHDN and FVKESK. There are 12 residues in the CDR3. The CDR3 DNA follows: TGTGCCAGCAGCCAATCCGGAAACATTCAGTACTTC. This codes for CASSQSGNIQYF.

The rearrangement uses TRBV7-2 and TRBJ2-1; a possible D gene is TRBD2 (6 bases). This CDR3 comprises 16 residues. V lost 1 base and J lost 6, with 16 bases in between. The germline CDR1 and CDR2 sequences are SGHTA and FQGNSA. This chain's CDR3 is CASSLDFRGNSNEQFF. DNA for the CDR3: TGTGCCAGCAGCTTAGATTTCCGGGGGAACAGCAATGAGCAGTTCTTC.

CDR3 DNA: TGTGCCAGCAGCTACGGGATGGAGACCCAGTACTTC. It encodes CASSYGMETQYF. The chain uses TRBV7-6 and TRBJ2-5, with a weak D call TRBD2 (5 bases). The CDR3 is made up of 12 amino acids. In germline, CDR1 is SGHVS, CDR2 FNYEAQ. V was clipped by 4 bases and J by 5 bases, with 8 bases between them.

This clone was seen only once. This rearrangement joins TRBV3-1 (or the pseudogene TRBV3-2) to TRBJ2-1; 13 bases agree with TRBD2. Germline V CDR1 and CDR2: LGHDT, YNNKEL (reference sequence). This CDR3 contains 16 residues. Trimming removed 5 bases from V and 7 bases from J; junction bases left unmatched: 8. CDR3 DNA: TGTGCCAGCAGCTACGGGACTAGCGGGGCTGGGAATGAGCAGTTCTTC. Encoded protein: CASSYGTSGAGNEQFF.

This chain links TRBV18 with TRBJ1-2, with D possibly being TRBD1 (5 bases). The germline V gene encodes CDR1 KGHSH and CDR2 LQKENI. The ends were cut back, 6 bases at V and 14 bases at J, with 25 bases in the middle. There are 14 residues in the CDR3. CDR3 loop: CASSQTGALEGSTF. The CDR3 DNA reads TGTGCCAGCTCCCAAACCGGGGCTTTGGAGGGAAGTACCTTC.

This clone was counted a single time. DNA for the CDR3: TGTGCCAGCTCACCTGGACAAAATGAAAAACTGTTTTTT. This codes for CASSPGQNEKLFF. The genes are TRBV18 and TRBJ1-4; perhaps TRBD1 as D (5 bases). This CDR3 contains 13 residues. The germline CDR1 and CDR2 sequences are KGHSH and LQKENI. Trimming left V 3 bases short and J 5 bases short, with 7 bases between.